A single sample is the source of the 8 T cell receptor beta chains below, sequenced in a study of T cells in localized non-small cell lung cancer (dated by TCRdb to about 2020). Library prep was done by the immunoSEQ multiplex PCR assay. TCRdb holds this immuneACCESS table with in-frame rearrangements only. Some clones are missing; in checked studies, unresolved V genes explain under half, and the rest has no known cause. Counted in this sample were 26,000 or so clones; roughly 87% of them appeared once. The top ten clones comprise roughly 7% of the sample. The sample in question was peripheral blood, obtained before any cancer treatment. Every receptor here comes from a male donor aged 60 or older with stage I lung adenocarcinoma.

This chain connects TRBV18 to TRBJ2-5, with D perhaps TRBD1 or TRBD2 (6 bases each). The V gene's germline CDR1 is KGHSH and CDR2 LQKENI. The CDR3 contains 16 residues. The V and J ends lost 3 bases and 4 bases respectively, with 18 bases between them. CDR3 residues: CASSPLTGPGGETQYF. As DNA, the CDR3 is TGTGCCAGCTCACCCTTGACAGGCCCCGGGGGAGAGACCCAGTACTTC.

This clone has just a few counts. V gene TRBV18 combines with J gene TRBJ2-3, with 12 nucleotides matching TRBD2. Germline CDR1 KGHSH, CDR2 LQKENI. V was pared by 3 bases and J by 6 bases, with 7 bases of the junction left unmatched. The CDR3 has 16 amino acids. The CDR3 region is CASSPRTSGEGDTQYF. The CDR3 coding sequence is TGTGCCAGCTCACCGAGGACTAGCGGGGAGGGGGATACGCAGTATTTT.

The chain has TRBV19 and TRBJ1-2; TRBD1 might be the D (5 bases). The V gene lost 7 bases and the J gene lost 5 bases, with 17 bases spanning the gap. The CDR3 is 14 amino acids. The V gene's germline CDR1 is LNHDA and CDR2 SQIVND (reference sequence). CDR3: CASTQRDRLYGYTF. CDR3 in DNA: TGTGCCAGTACTCAACGGGACCGACTTTATGGCTACACCTTC.

The genes are TRBV6-1 and TRBJ1-5; D is ambiguous. Trimming left V 3 bases short and J 4 bases short, with 10 bases between. The CDR3 has 14 amino acids. In germline, CDR1 is MNHNS, CDR2 SASEGT. The CDR3 loop is CASSDLHRNQPQHF. In nucleotides, the CDR3 is TGTGCCAGCAGTGATTTACATAGGAATCAGCCCCAGCATTTT.

This chain uses TRBV11-2 with TRBJ1-1, with D maybe TRBD1 (5 bases). The germline V gene has CDR1 SGHAT and CDR2 FQNNGV. The CDR3 runs 15 residues. The V end lost 5 bases, the J end lost 1 base, and 14 bases lay between the germline ends. The CDR3 here is CASSVLQGQNTEAFF. The CDR3 DNA is TGTGCCAGCAGCGTCCTCCAGGGTCAGAACACTGAAGCTTTCTTT.

Worth noting for this clone: This sample includes further DNA sequences coding for the same CDR3. J is TRBJ1-1 and V is TRBV28, with TRBD1 as a possible D gene (5 bases). Germline CDR1 and CDR2: MDHEN and SYDVKM. V was shortened by 3 bases and J by 5 bases, with 7 bases between the two germline ends. There are 12 residues in the CDR3. For the CDR3, the DNA is TGTGCCAGCAGTTTGGGGGTAACTGAAGCTTTCTTT. Encoded protein: CASSLGVTEAFF.

The chain employs TRBV20-1 and TRBJ2-5, with D uncertain. CDR3 length: 10 amino acids. Trimming shortened V by 5 bases and J by 5 bases, and 6 bases separated the two germline ends. Looked up from germline, CDR1 is DFQATT and CDR2 is SNEGSKA (reference sequence). The CDR3 loop reads CSAVGETQYF. The CDR3 coding sequence is TGCAGTGCTGTAGGGGAGACCCAGTACTTC.

The chain recombines TRBV6-5 with TRBJ2-7; perhaps TRBD2 as D (6 bases). V lost 0 bases and J lost 6, with 15 bases in between. The CDR3 is 15 residues long. Germline lookup yields CDR1 MNHEY and CDR2 SVGAGI. The CDR3 spells CASSYSATMGLEQYF. The CDR3 nucleotides read TGTGCCAGCAGTTACTCGGCGACTATGGGACTCGAGCAGTACTTC.